Included here is one T cell receptor beta chain sequence, with context. The entry originates in a study of blood T cell repertoires in COVID-19. Turning to the study itself: There were acute and convalescent COVID-19 samples, and they came from the United States, Italy and Spain. Sources were T cells, B-cell-depleted T cells, or PBMCs; the material itself was cDNA or gDNA.

This CDR3 is built from 13 residues. V was clipped by 6 bases and J by 6 bases; unmatched bases: 7. Libraries were prepared by immunoSEQ multiplex PCR; TCRdb keeps only in-frame clonotypes and omits some of them. The sample has some 48,000 clones; more than 65% are singletons. The sequencing sample was made of peripheral blood. The sequence derives from a human donor in a cohort sampled during active COVID-19. The chain carries TRBV12-3 or TRBV12-4 and TRBJ1-1, with TRBD1 identical over 7 bases. The CDR3 DNA is TGTGCCAGCAGGCGGGACGGGACAGCTGAAGCTTTCTTT. Its translation: CASRRDGTAEAFF.